The rows below give T cell receptor beta chains drawn from one sample of a study of cytomegalovirus exposure and HLA in healthy donors. Profiling relied on immunoSEQ multiplex PCR, and the TCRdb table lists in-frame clones only, not all of them. The sample contains around 120,000 clones, about 60% of which appear only once. The sequencing input was PBMCs. The receptors come from a man aged 35 to 55 in good health and CMV-seropositive. The CDR3 runs from the conserved cysteine through the conserved F or W. The D gene is left open where the match is weak. Clone size is given for some rows only: seen once, a few or many times, or a class if the clone is expanded.

clone size	V gene	D gene	J gene	CDR3 DNA	CDR3 protein
few	TRBV29-1	TRBD1	TRBJ2-3	TGCAGCGCCCGGACAGGGTCAGATACGCAGTATTTT	CSARTGSDTQYF
few	TRBV9	TRBD2	TRBJ2-3	TGTGCCAGCAGTGCCCGGACTAGCGGGAGTGATACGCAGTATTTT	CASSARTSGSDTQYF
few	TRBV7-8	TRBD2	TRBJ2-7	TGTGCCAGCAGCTTAGCTAGCGGGCTTTCCTACGAGCAGTACTTC	CASSLASGLSYEQYF
-	TRBV11-2	-	TRBJ1-1	TGTGCCAGCAGCTTAGACAGGGGACCGACTGAAGCTTTCTTT	CASSLDRGPTEAFF
-	TRBV2	-	TRBJ1-5	TGTGCCAGCACTTTCGACAGTAGCAATCAGCCCCAGCATTTT	CASTFDSSNQPQHF
once	TRBV19	-	TRBJ1-3	TGTGCCAGTCGGCCAGGCTCTGGAAACACCATATATTTT	CASRPGSGNTIYF
few	TRBV5-1	TRBD1	TRBJ2-3	TGCGCCAGCAGCTCAGGACAGGCAACAGATACGCAGTATTTT	CASSSGQATDTQYF
once	TRBV9	TRBD2	TRBJ2-3	TGTGCCAGCAGCGCGACCGGGACTAGTCGGGATACGCAGTATTTT	CASSATGTSRDTQYF
-	TRBV6-1	TRBD1	TRBJ1-4	TGTGCCAGCAGCGGGACAGGGGGCGCGGGTGAAAAACTGTTTTTT	CASSGTGGAGEKLFF
-	TRBV5-4	-	TRBJ1-1	TGTGCCAGCAGCTTGGACGGGACTGGGGCGAACACTGAAGCTTTCTTT	CASSLDGTGANTEAFF
few	TRBV28	TRBD2	TRBJ2-3	TGTAAAAGTGCGGGAGGGCCATGGGATACGCAGTATTTT	CKSAGGPWDTQYF
-	TRBV18	-	TRBJ2-2	TGTGCCAGCTCACCAGGAGGGGCCCCCGGGGAGCTGTTTTTT	CASSPGGAPGELFF
-	TRBV6-1	TRBD1	TRBJ2-5	TGTGCCAGCAGTGAAGGCAGGGGGCGCGAGGAGACCCAGTACTTC	CASSEGRGREETQYF
-	TRBV9	TRBD2	TRBJ2-1	TGTGCCAGCAGCGTTACCGGGACTATCAATGAGCAGTTCTTC	CASSVTGTINEQFF
-	TRBV12-5	-	TRBJ2-7	TGTGCTAGTGGTCCCACACCCTACGAGCAGTACTTC	CASGPTPYEQYF
-	TRBV7-8	-	TRBJ2-7	TGTGCCAGCAGCTTAGCGTCAAGGGGAACGGGCGAGCAGTACTTC	CASSLASRGTGEQYF
-	TRBV28	-	TRBJ2-7	TGTGCCAGCAGTACGGTTCCCGTTGACGAGCAGTACTTC	CASSTVPVDEQYF
-	TRBV23-1	TRBD2	TRBJ2-4	TGCGCCAGCAGTCAATCCAGGGGACTAGTCAATCTCCTTGCCAAAAACATTCAGTACTTC	CASSQSRGLVNLLAKNIQYF
-	TRBV7-2	TRBD2	TRBJ2-1	TGTGCCAGCAGCTTAGCGTCCCTAGCGGGGGGGAATGAGCAGTTCTTC	CASSLASLAGGNEQFF
-	TRBV21-1	-	TRBJ1-5	TGTGCCAGCGGTGACTTGTTCGGTCAGCCCCAGCATTTT	CASGDLFGQPQHF
-	TRBV19	-	TRBJ2-3	TGTGCCAGCCCCCGGGGGATTAGCACAGATACGCAGTATTTT	CASPRGISTDTQYF
-	TRBV19	-	TRBJ2-6	TGTGCCAGTAGTATAGGAGGCTCTGGGGCCAACGTCCTGACTTTC	CASSIGGSGANVLTF
-	TRBV11-2	TRBD2	TRBJ2-1	TGTGCCAGCAGCTCGACTAGCGGGGGGGCGGAGCAGTTCTTC	CASSSTSGGAEQFF
-	TRBV2	TRBD2	TRBJ2-2	TGTGCCAGCAACAGCGAGCGGGGGGCCCCCGGGGAGCTGTTTTTT	CASNSERGAPGELFF
-	TRBV9	-	TRBJ1-1	TGTGCCAGCAGCGTAGTGGCAGGGAAAATCGGTGAAGCTTTCTTT	CASSVVAGKIGEAFF
-	TRBV6-1	-	TRBJ2-1	TGTGCCAGCAGTGAAGACATAGCGGCCTCCTACAATGAGCAGTTCTTC	CASSEDIAASYNEQFF
-	TRBV13	TRBD2	TRBJ2-3	TGTGCCAGCAGTTATCTAGCGGGGGTTAGCACAGATACGCAGTATTTT	CASSYLAGVSTDTQYF
-	TRBV18	-	TRBJ1-2	TGTGCCAGCTCCGAGACAGATTATGGCTACACCTTC	CASSETDYGYTF
few	TRBV5-6	-	TRBJ1-3	TGTGCCAGCAGCCTACATCAGGGATACACCATATATTTT	CASSLHQGYTIYF
once	TRBV21-1	-	TRBJ2-3	TGTGCCAGCAGCAAAGTATTAGGACTACTAAGCACAGATACGCAGTATTTT	CASSKVLGLLSTDTQYF
-	TRBV6-5	-	TRBJ2-7	TGTGCCAGCAGTTACTCTCGGGCAGGGGTATCCTACGAGCAGTACTTC	CASSYSRAGVSYEQYF
few	TRBV29-1	-	TRBJ2-1	TGCAGCGAAGAGATTCAGGGGAATGAGCAGTTCTTC	CSEEIQGNEQFF
few	TRBV5-1	-	TRBJ1-1	TGCGCCAGCAGCTTCGCGGGTACTGAAGCTTTCTTT	CASSFAGTEAFF
few	TRBV7-2	TRBD1	TRBJ2-2	TGTGCCAGCAGCTTACCCGACAGGGGATCAGTACGTAACACCGGGGAGCTGTTTTTT	CASSLPDRGSVRNTGELFF
few	TRBV2	-	TRBJ2-6	TGTGCCAGCAGTGTCACAGGGAATGGGGCCAACGTCCTGACTTTC	CASSVTGNGANVLTF
-	TRBV29-1	TRBD1	TRBJ1-1	TGCAGCGTTGTGACAGGGGGCACGGCTTTCTTT	CSVVTGGTAFF
few	TRBV18	-	TRBJ1-6	TGTGCCAGCTCCCCCTCCGGGTGGGGAGGGTCACCCCTCCACTTT	CASSPSGWGGSPLHF
few	TRBV9	-	TRBJ2-1	TGTGCCAGCAGCGTAGAGGTAGCGCCCTCCCGTGAGCAGTTCTTC	CASSVEVAPSREQFF
-	TRBV18	TRBD2	TRBJ2-1	TGTGCCAGCTCTCTGGTAGCGGGAGAGGGAAATGAGCAGTTCTTC	CASSLVAGEGNEQFF
-	TRBV28	-	TRBJ2-7	TGTGCCAGCAGTTTTCCCGGGGGGCGGTACGAGCAGTACTTC	CASSFPGGRYEQYF
few	TRBV6-5	-	TRBJ1-2	TGTGCCAGCAGTTACCTCGACAGAGGATATGGCTACACCTTC	CASSYLDRGYGYTF
-	TRBV7-2	TRBD2	TRBJ2-7	TGTGCCAGCAGCCCGGACAGCGGGGGCTCCTACGAGCAGTACTTC	CASSPDSGGSYEQYF
-	TRBV9	TRBD1	TRBJ1-2	TGTGCCAGCAGCCTTTCTAGTCGGACAGGGTCGGGCTACACCTTC	CASSLSSRTGSGYTF
once	TRBV27	-	TRBJ2-3	TGTGCCAGCAGTTTCTTAACTAGCTTCAGCACGGATACGCAGTATTTT	CASSFLTSFSTDTQYF
-	TRBV7-3	-	TRBJ2-5	TGTGCCAGCAGCTTAAGTAACCAAGAGACCCAGTACTTC	CASSLSNQETQYF
-	TRBV19	TRBD2	TRBJ2-1	TGTGCCAGTAGTATCCTAGCGGGGGGGCGTCATGAGCAGTTCTTC	CASSILAGGRHEQFF
-	TRBV27	TRBD2	TRBJ2-2	TGTGCCAGCAGTCTCGGACTAGCGGGGGTCACCGGGGAGCTGTTTTTT	CASSLGLAGVTGELFF
-	TRBV18	-	TRBJ1-1	TGTGCCAGCTCACAAAGGACAGACACTGAAGCTTTCTTT	CASSQRTDTEAFF
-	TRBV30	-	TRBJ1-4	TGTGCCTGGAGTTGGGGGGATAAACTGTTTTTT	CAWSWGDKLFF
-	TRBV28	TRBD1	TRBJ2-7	TGTGCCAGCAGCCATCATACAGGGGAGCCCTACGAGCAGTACTTC	CASSHHTGEPYEQYF
-	TRBV14	TRBD2	TRBJ2-1	TGTGCCAGCAGCCAAGGGGTAGCGGGAGGGAACTACAATGAGCAGTTCTTC	CASSQGVAGGNYNEQFF
-	TRBV7-2	-	TRBJ2-3	TGTGCCAGCAGCCCTCAGGGTCACACAGATACGCAGTATTTT	CASSPQGHTDTQYF
-	TRBV5-6	-	TRBJ2-1	TGTGCCAGCAGCTTGGGGACTACTGGGTTCTTC	CASSLGTTGFF